The 20 T cell receptor beta chains given below trace back to one sample, sequenced in a study of CD4 T cells in relation to SARS-CoV-2 and coronaviruses. CD4+ T cells from unexposed donors were obtained before the COVID-19 pandemic (2011-2018). Some clones are missing from TCRdb's copy, which holds only in-frame ones; the method was immunoSEQ multiplex PCR. The sample contains around 56,000 clones, roughly 85% of which appear only once. Sequencing was done on a sample of memory CD4+ T cells from PBMCs. The receptor source for this set is a human donor in good health.

Worth noting for this clone: The same CDR3 arises from other DNA sequences in this sample as well. The chain employs TRBV30 and TRBJ1-6; D unclear. The CDR3 has 11 amino acids. CDR1 and CDR2 (germline): GTSNPN, SVGIG (reference sequence). V shed 1 base and J shed 10 bases, with 5 bases lying between them. CDR3 DNA sequence: TGTGCCTGGAGTGAGGCGTCACCCCTCCACTTT. Translating gives CAWSEASPLHF.

In its sample, this clone was seen once. The rearrangement joins TRBV28 to TRBJ2-7; D perhaps matches TRBD1 (6 bases). Per germline, CDR1 MDHEN and CDR2 SYDVKM. This CDR3 spans 14 amino acids. Trimming took off 2 bases at V and 5 bases at J, with 13 bases between the two ends. CDR3 sequence (DNA): TGTGCCAGCAGTTTAGAGGGGGTGCGGGACGAGCAGTACTTC. Its protein product is CASSLEGVRDEQYF.

The gene calls are TRBV7-2 and TRBJ2-4; D is possibly TRBD1 or TRBD2 (5 bases each). The CDR3 totals 13 residues. Trimming shortened V by 1 base and J by 9 bases, and 10 bases separated the two germline ends. Germline loops: CDR1 SGHTA, CDR2 FQGNSA. CDR3 in amino acids: CASSLDGGGIQYF. In DNA form, the CDR3 reads TGTGCCAGCAGCTTAGATGGGGGTGGCATTCAGTACTTC.

V is TRBV18 and J is TRBJ1-2; D uncertain. In germline, CDR1 is KGHSH, CDR2 LQKENI. The V end lost 2 bases, the J end lost 5 bases, and 12 bases lay between the germline ends. The CDR3 covers 14 residues. In DNA, the CDR3 is TGTGCCAGCTCACCAACGACCCAACAATATGGCTACACCTTC. Its protein product is CASSPTTQQYGYTF.

The rearrangement uses TRBV18 and TRBJ1-5; 12 nucleotides line up with TRBD1. The CDR3 extends over 16 amino acids. V lost 4 bases, J lost 7 bases, and 8 bases stayed unmatched. Germline loops: CDR1 KGHSH, CDR2 LQKENI. The CDR3 coding sequence is TGTGCCAGCTCACTTGGGACAGGGGGCTCTGGACAGCCCCAGCATTTT. It encodes CASSLGTGGSGQPQHF.

The rearrangement links TRBV2 to TRBJ2-7, with D unresolved. The germline CDR1 and CDR2 sequences are SNHLY and FYNNEI. V lost 6 bases to trimming and J lost 2 bases, with 8 bases between them. The CDR3 sequence is 12 residues long. The CDR3 DNA sequence: TGTGCCAGCAGGGTTGAGGCCTACGAGCAGTACTTC. It codes for CASRVEAYEQYF.

As DNA, the CDR3 is TGTGCCACCAGTGGGGGACAAATCTCTGGGGCCAACGTCCTGACTTTC. This codes for CATSGGQISGANVLTF. The V and J genes are TRBV24-1 and TRBJ2-6, with a weak D call TRBD1 (6 bases). V lost 5 bases to trimming and J lost 0 bases, with 10 bases between them. CDR3 length: 16 amino acids. Germline values: CDR1 KGHDR, CDR2 SFDVKD.

The chain recombines TRBV15 with TRBJ2-5; 7 bases match TRBD2. The CDR3 covers 18 residues. V dropped 1 base and J dropped 5; count of bases not matched to a gene: 16. CDR1 LNHNV and CDR2 YYDKDF come from the germline V gene (reference sequence). This chain's CDR3 is CATSRASPLTRGGETQYF. In DNA form, the CDR3 reads TGTGCCACCAGCAGAGCTTCCCCTCTTACACGGGGAGGGGAGACCCAGTACTTC. Based on the CDR3 plus reference TRBV15 and TRBJ2-5, the full variable domain is DAMVIQNPRYQVTQFGKPVTLSCSQTLNHNVMYWYQQKSSQAPKLLFHYYDKDFNNEADTPDNFQSRRPNTSFCFLDIRSPGLGDTAMYLCATSRASPLTRGGETQYFGPGTRLLVL.

The chain carries TRBV19 and TRBJ1-5; 10 positions agree with TRBD1. Looked up from germline, CDR1 is LNHDA and CDR2 is SQIVND (reference sequence). Trimming removed 5 bases from V and 6 bases from J; junction bases left unmatched: 7. The CDR3 covers 15 residues. CDR3 nucleotides: TGTGCCAGTAGTTCTGAGACAGGGGGCACTCAGCCCCAGCATTTT. Residues: CASSSETGGTQPQHF.

This clone was observed a few times. The V gene is TRBV19, the J gene TRBJ2-3; maybe TRBD2 (5 bases). This CDR3 comprises 14 residues. Trimming removed 5 bases at V and 0 bases at J, with 9 bases between. CDR1 and CDR2 from the germline V gene are LNHDA and SQIVND (reference sequence). CDR3 in amino acids: CASSGGSSTDTQYF. DNA for the CDR3: TGTGCCAGTAGTGGAGGCTCTAGCACAGATACGCAGTATTTT.

The rearrangement uses TRBV7-2 and TRBJ2-7; TRBD2 agrees at 9 bases. Germline V CDR1 and CDR2: SGHTA, FQGNSA. Trimming at V came to 3 bases and at J to 4 bases, leaving 10 bases not matched to a gene. The CDR3 is 16 residues long. For the CDR3, the DNA is TGTGCCAGCAGCTTTGGGACTAGCCCGACGATGTACGAGCAGTACTTC. This sequence encodes CASSFGTSPTMYEQYF.

As regards this clone: In the same sample, other DNA sequences code for this CDR3. The chain combines TRBV7-9 with TRBJ1-2, with D unclear. CDR1 SEHNR and CDR2 FQNEAQ come from the germline V gene (reference sequence). The CDR3 is 13 amino acids. The V end lost 0 bases, the J end lost 4 bases, and 6 bases lay between the germline ends. CDR3 sequence reads: CASSLAGTYGYTF. The CDR3 DNA reads as TGTGCCAGCAGCTTAGCAGGAACCTATGGCTACACCTTC. The whole variable domain, filled in from reference TRBV7-9 and TRBJ1-2, reads DTGVSQNPRHKITKRGQNVTFRCDPISEHNRLYWYRQTLGQGPEFLTYFQNEAQLEKSRLLSDRFSAERPKGSFSTLEIQRTEQGDSAMYLCASSLAGTYGYTFGSGTRLTVV.

The chain has TRBV3-1 (or the pseudogene TRBV3-2) and TRBJ2-7, with TRBD1 matching 8 bases. This CDR3 is built from 14 residues. Germline lookup yields CDR1 LGHDT and CDR2 YNNKEL (reference sequence). The V segment lost 6 bases and the J segment 4 bases; nucleotides outside the gene matches: 8. The CDR3 DNA sequence: TGTGCCAGCAGTCGAACAGGGGGTGGATACGAGCAGTACTTC. Protein: CASSRTGGGYEQYF.

The chain is built from TRBV5-1 and TRBJ1-6, with 8 bases fitting TRBD1. Unmatched junction bases numbered 7, after V lost 5 bases and J lost 6 bases. Germline CDR1 SGHRS, CDR2 YFSETQ. The CDR3 has 15 amino acids. The CDR3 region is CASRIETGGNSPLHF. As DNA, the CDR3 is TGCGCCAGCAGAATCGAAACAGGGGGTAATTCACCCCTCCACTTT.

The chain carries TRBV5-1 and TRBJ1-3; D remains unclear. CDR3 length equals 15 residues. Trimming cost V 1 base and J 0 bases, with 8 bases left between them. CDR1 is SGHRS and CDR2 is YFSETQ in the germline V gene. DNA of the CDR3: TGCGCCAGCAGCTTGAGCTCCTTCTCTGGAAACACCATATATTTT. As protein: CASSLSSFSGNTIYF.

V is TRBV6-5 and J is TRBJ1-3; 7 nucleotides match TRBD1. The length of the CDR3 is 12 residues. CDR1 is MNHEY and CDR2 is SVGAGI in the germline V gene. Trimming took 8 bases from V and 3 from J; bases not matched to a gene: 1. CDR3 in DNA: TGTGCCAGCGACAGGGATGGAAACACCATATATTTT. It is translated as CASDRDGNTIYF.

The rearrangement joins TRBV6-5 to TRBJ2-1, with 8 positions matching TRBD2. The V segment lost 2 bases and the J segment 8 bases; nucleotides outside the gene matches: 11. The CDR3 is 16 amino acids. Germline CDR1 is MNHEY and CDR2 is SVGAGI. DNA for the CDR3: TGTGCCAGCAGTTACGCCAGCGGGAGAGGATTAGATGAGCAGTTCTTC. This translates into CASSYASGRGLDEQFF.

The rearrangement joins TRBV21-1 to TRBJ2-5; TRBD1, the D gene given by the table, was not confirmed from the DNA. TRBV21-1 is tagged as a pseudogene. The CDR3 has 16 residues. The DNA of the CDR3 is TGTGCCAGCAGCAAAGTCCGGGACACATCTCAAGAGACCCAGTACTTC. It yields the protein CASSKVRDTSQETQYF.

This chain uses TRBV3-1 (or the pseudogene TRBV3-2) with TRBJ1-3; D uncertain. V gave up 0 bases and J gave up 4 bases, with 10 bases separating them. Germline V gene lookup returns CDR1 LGHDT and CDR2 YNNKEL (reference sequence). This CDR3 has 15 residues. The CDR3 nucleotides read TGTGCCAGCAGCCAAGAAGGGATTACGGGAAACACCATATATTTT. Its protein product is CASSQEGITGNTIYF.

The rearrangement uses TRBV30 and TRBJ1-6, with TRBD1 as a possible D gene (5 bases). The ends were cut back, 0 bases at V and 5 bases at J, with 17 bases in the middle. Germline V gives CDR1 GTSNPN, CDR2 SVGIG (reference sequence). This CDR3 has 17 amino acids. CDR3 DNA: TGTGCCTGGAGTGTACGGCGGGGAGGACAAAATAATTCACCCCTCCACTTT. This codes for CAWSVRRGGQNNSPLHF.